What follows describes a single TCR beta chain. Its antigen is currently not known. No base quality values were provided; no much bigger clone lies one nucleotide off. These data originate in a study of shared clonotypes between healthy human individuals (dated by TCRdb to 2019 to 2021). A note on the overall study: A few men and a couple of women, aged 18 to 49 years, made up the cohort. The study deeply sequenced blood TCR repertoires of 5 or 6 healthy adults to estimate repertoire size and the extent of clonotype sharing between individuals. Each donor's leukapheresis produced roughly between about 0.85 and 10 billion PBMCs. For each donor, CD4 naive and CD4 memory were each run on three plates, CD8 naive on two plates, and CD8 memory on one plate. Different laboratories and diverse techniques were used to prepare libraries and sequence TCR repertoires, to increase sequencing depth and limit assay-specific biases.

Broader findings and caveats from the paper: Sampling was limited to blood, and TCR repertoires in tissue likely differ from TCR repertoires in blood. Pairwise subsampling led to the expectation that sequencing depth would affect the degree of clonotype sharing among donors. Compared with non-shared clonotypes, clonotypes shared by all four sorted-subset donors had higher generation probabilities. Rarefaction of sorted-subset datasets indicated incomplete sequencing despite the large sequencing depth. Estimated clonotype richness was generally larger for naive than for memory subsets. Sharing across four donors was observed for approximately 5% of naive CD4, 3.5% of naive CD8, about 2.3% of memory CD4, and around 0.4% of memory CD8 clonotypes. The genetic and exposure-history diversity represented was limited by the small number of donors.

CD8 naive samples were obtained by positive selection for CCR7 among CD45RO-negative cells, yielding a CD45RA+CCR7+ population from which TemRA cells were excluded. The donors were healthy, HIV-negative adults with no recently reported acute infections or vaccinations. Every donor was a Caucasian adult residing in Nashville, Tennessee, USA. Blood was obtained by leukapheresis, after which PBMCs were separated by Ficoll-Histopaque density gradient centrifugation and cryopreserved in liquid nitrogen vapor phase. Analytical flow cytometry was used to check the purity and quantity of every magnetically sorted T cell population. Genomic DNA was isolated from every sorted fraction and measured by UV absorbance on a Nanodrop 2000c. TCR CDR3 regions were amplified from genomic DNA by multiplex PCR using the deep immunoSEQ assay. For each cell subset, the extracted genomic DNA was distributed evenly across all wells of several immunoSEQ 96-well plates, and each plate served as one replicate. For sorted subsets, about 210 ng of genomic DNA, equivalent to roughly 33,000 T cell genomes, went into each replicate PCR. Purified libraries were quantified with a Qubit 3.0 fluorometer, sized on a Bioanalyzer 2100, and re-quantified with the KAPA Library Quantification kit. A separate single-read 150-cycle Illumina NextSeq 550 flow cell was used to sequence each immunoSEQ 96-well plate. Concerning the study's data processing: Because the immunoSEQ output included only junctional sequences and no quality scores, the filtering could not be the same as the filtering used for full-length reads. To assign V/J genes and CDR3, sequences were annotated against IMGT germline references using PyIR, a Python wrapper for IgBLAST v1.9. Any read was removed if the V/J assignment was weak (E-value above 1e-6), the CDR3 was missing, or the read contained stop codons, out-of-frame junctions, or ambiguous translated residues. A V3J clonotype was defined by an identical inferred V gene, J gene, and CDR3 amino acid sequence. Percentage overlap between repertoires was calculated by dividing the number of shared unique clonotypes by the size of the smaller repertoire. RTK rarefaction, the Chao1 estimator, and Recon v2.1 estimates of unobserved clonotypes were used to assess repertoire richness. OLGA was used to compute generation probabilities for all TCRbeta clonotypes that the gDNA method yielded from a few donors. In TCRdb, the immuneACCESS table is reduced to in-frame sequences with V and J assigned. These tables do not hold every clone; where another copy was compared, an unresolved V gene accounts for under half, and the others remain unexplained. The DNA gave D and trimming, while V, J and clone size come from that table. For this sample there are over 750,000 clones; 90% to 98% appear just once. The ten largest clones take up approximately 0.2% of the sample.

The sample was naive CD8+ T cells sorted from blood. The label giving this sample's cell subset or site can be read as: CD45RA+CCR7+. This receptor was taken from a young man in good health.

The CDR3 corresponds to CAINTGTDNTEAFF. The DNA sequence reads TGTGCCATCAACACCGGGACAGACAACACTGAAGCTTTCTTT. Recombination joined TRBV10-3 with TRBJ1-1, with 7 bases aligning to TRBD1. For this chain, trimming is 7 bases at the V end and 2 bases at the J end, and the number of junction bases without a gene match is 7. Per the germline V gene, ENHRY is the CDR1 and SYGVKD is the CDR2. The CDR3, from cysteine to phenylalanine, totals 14 residues. The read is trimmed to its CDR3 DNA, 42 bases read in frame from base 1.